This entry is about one T cell receptor beta chain. What it binds is unknown. Germline CDR1 SGHRS, CDR2 YFSETQ. This CDR3 has 13 amino acids. Trimming took off 4 bases at V and 3 bases at J, with 10 bases between the two ends. This specimen belongs to a study of cytomegalovirus exposure and HLA in healthy donors. Study-wide points: The presence/absence work took it that sequencing depth was about the same across donors.

The PCR had 60 Vbeta and 13 Jbeta primers. The data were produced by immunoSEQ multiplex PCR, yet TCRdb's version contains in-frame clones alone and is incomplete. The sample includes more than 150,000 clones, approximately 78% of them seen just once. The sample was PBMCs. The source is a male donor in good health and CMV-seronegative. V gene TRBV5-1 combines with J gene TRBJ1-2; D unresolved. CDR3 DNA sequence: TGCGCCAGCAGCCCCTTCTTAGACTATGGCTACACCTTC. It codes for CASSPFLDYGYTF. The full variable domain, in which reference TRBV5-1 and TRBJ1-2 provide the parts outside the CDR3, is KAGVTQTPRYLIKTRGQQVTLSCSPISGHRSVSWYQQTPGQGLQFLFEYFSETQRNKGNFPGRFSGRQFSNSRSEMNVSTLELGDSALYLCASSPFLDYGYTFGSGTRLTVV.